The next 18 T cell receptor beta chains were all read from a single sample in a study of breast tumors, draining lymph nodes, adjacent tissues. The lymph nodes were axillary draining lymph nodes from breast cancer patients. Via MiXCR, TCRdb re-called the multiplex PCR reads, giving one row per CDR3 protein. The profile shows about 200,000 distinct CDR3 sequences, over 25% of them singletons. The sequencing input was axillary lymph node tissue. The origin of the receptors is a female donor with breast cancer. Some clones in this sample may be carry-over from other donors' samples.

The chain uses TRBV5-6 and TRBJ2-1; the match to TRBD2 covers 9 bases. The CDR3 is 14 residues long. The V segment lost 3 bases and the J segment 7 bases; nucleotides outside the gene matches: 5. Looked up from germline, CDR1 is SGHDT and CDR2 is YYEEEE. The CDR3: CASSSSGTSNEQFF. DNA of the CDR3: TGTGCCAGCAGCTCTAGCGGGACTTCGAATGAGCAGTTCTTC.

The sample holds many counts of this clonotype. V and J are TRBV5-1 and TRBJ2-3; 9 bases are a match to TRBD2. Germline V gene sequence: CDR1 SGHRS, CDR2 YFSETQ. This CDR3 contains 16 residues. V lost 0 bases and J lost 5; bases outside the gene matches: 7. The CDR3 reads CASSLVAGVSGDTQYF. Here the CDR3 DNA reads TGCGCCAGCAGCTTGGTAGCGGGAGTGTCAGGAGATACGCAGTATTTT.

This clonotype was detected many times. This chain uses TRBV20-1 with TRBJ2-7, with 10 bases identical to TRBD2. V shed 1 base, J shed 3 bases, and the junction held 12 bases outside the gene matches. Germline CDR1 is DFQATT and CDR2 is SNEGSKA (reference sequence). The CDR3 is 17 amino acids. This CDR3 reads CSARVDSGRPYSYEQYF. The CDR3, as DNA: TGCAGTGCTAGAGTCGATAGCGGGAGGCCCTATAGCTACGAGCAGTACTTC.

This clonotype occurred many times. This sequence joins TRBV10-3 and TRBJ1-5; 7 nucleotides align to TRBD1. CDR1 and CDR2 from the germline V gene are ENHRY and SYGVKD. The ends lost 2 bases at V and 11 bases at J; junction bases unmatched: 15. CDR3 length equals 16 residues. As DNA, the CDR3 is TGTGCCATCAGTGAGCCGGGACAGCCCGGTGATGTTGCCCAGCATTTT. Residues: CAISEPGQPGDVAQHF.

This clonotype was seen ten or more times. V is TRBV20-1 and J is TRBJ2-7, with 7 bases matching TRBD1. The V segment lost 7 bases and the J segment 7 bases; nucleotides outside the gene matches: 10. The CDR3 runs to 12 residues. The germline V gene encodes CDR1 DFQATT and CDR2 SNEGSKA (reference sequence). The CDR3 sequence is CSVRQGGLEQYF. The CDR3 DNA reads TGCAGTGTCAGACAAGGGGGCCTGGAGCAGTACTTC.

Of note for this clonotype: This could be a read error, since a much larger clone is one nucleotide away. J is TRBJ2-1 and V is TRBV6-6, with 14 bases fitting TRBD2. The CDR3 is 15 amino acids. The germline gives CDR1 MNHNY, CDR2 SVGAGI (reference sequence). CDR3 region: CACSKTSGRANEQFF. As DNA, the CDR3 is TGTGCCTGCAGCAAGACTAGCGGGAGGGCGAATGAGCAGTTCTTC.

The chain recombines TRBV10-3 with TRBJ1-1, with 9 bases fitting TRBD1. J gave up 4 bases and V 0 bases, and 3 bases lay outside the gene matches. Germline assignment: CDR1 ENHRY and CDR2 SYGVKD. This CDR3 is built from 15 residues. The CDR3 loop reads CAISESGQGTTEAFF. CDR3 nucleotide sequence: TGTGCCATCAGTGAGTCAGGACAGGGGACCACTGAAGCTTTCTTT.

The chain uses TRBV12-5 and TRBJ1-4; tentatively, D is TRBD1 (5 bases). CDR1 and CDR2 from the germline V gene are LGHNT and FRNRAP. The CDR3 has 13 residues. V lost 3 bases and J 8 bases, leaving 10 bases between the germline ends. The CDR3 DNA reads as TGTGCTAGTGGTTTTAGGGGTGAAGAAAAACTGTTTTTT. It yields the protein CASGFRGEEKLFF.

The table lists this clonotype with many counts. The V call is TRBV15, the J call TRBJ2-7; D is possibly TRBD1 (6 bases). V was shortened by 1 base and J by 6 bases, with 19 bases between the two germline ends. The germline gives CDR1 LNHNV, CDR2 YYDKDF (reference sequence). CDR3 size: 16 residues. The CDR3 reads CATSRASRGTKSEQYF. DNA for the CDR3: TGTGCCACCAGCAGAGCGTCCAGAGGGACAAAGAGCGAGCAGTACTTC.

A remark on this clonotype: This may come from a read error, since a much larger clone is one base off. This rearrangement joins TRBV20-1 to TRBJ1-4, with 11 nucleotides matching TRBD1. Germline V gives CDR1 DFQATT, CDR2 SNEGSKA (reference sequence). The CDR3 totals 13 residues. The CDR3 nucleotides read TGCAGTGCCCGGACAGGGGGCGGTGAAACACTGTTTTTT. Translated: CSARTGGGETLFF.

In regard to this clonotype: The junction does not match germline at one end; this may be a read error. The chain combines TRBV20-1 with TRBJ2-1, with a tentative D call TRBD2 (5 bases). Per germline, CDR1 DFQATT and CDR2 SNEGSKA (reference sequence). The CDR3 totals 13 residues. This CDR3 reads CGASLTGSGAQFF. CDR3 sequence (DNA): TGCGGTGCTAGCCTTACTGGGTCGGGCGCGCAGTTCTTC.

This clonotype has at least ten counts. The CDR3 sequence: CASSLRTGGSTDTQYF. The CDR3 DNA follows: TGCGCCAGCAGCTTGAGGACAGGGGGTAGCACAGATACGCAGTATTTT. V usage is TRBV5-1 and J usage is TRBJ2-3, with 10 bases that match TRBD1. Trimming took 1 base from V and 0 from J; bases not matched to a gene: 2. The CDR3 is made up of 16 amino acids. Per germline, CDR1 SGHRS and CDR2 YFSETQ.

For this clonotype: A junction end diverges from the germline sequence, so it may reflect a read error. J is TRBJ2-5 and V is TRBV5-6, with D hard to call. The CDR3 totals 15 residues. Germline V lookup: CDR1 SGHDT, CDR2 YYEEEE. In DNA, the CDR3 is TGTGCCAGCAGCTTGGCTGGACCAGCGTTGGAGACCCGGTACTTC. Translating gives CASSLAGPALETRYF. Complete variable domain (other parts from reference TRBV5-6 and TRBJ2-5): DAGVTQSPTHLIKTRGQQVTLRCSPKSGHDTVSWYQQALGQGPQFIFQYYEEEERQRGNFPDRFSGHQFPNYSSELNVNALLLGDSALYLCASSLAGPALETRYFGPGTRLLVL.

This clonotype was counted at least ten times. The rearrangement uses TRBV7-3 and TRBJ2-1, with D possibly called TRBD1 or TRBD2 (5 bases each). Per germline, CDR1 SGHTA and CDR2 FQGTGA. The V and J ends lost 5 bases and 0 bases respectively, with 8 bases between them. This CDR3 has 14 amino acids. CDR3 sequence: CASSPGPSYNEQFF. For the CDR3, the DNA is TGTGCCAGCAGCCCGGGACCCTCCTACAATGAGCAGTTCTTC.

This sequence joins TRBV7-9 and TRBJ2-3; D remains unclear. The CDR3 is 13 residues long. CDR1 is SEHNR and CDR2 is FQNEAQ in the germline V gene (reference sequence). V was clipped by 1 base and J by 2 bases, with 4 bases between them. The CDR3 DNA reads TGTGCCAGCAGCTTAGAGCTCACAGATACGCAGTATTTT. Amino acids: CASSLELTDTQYF.

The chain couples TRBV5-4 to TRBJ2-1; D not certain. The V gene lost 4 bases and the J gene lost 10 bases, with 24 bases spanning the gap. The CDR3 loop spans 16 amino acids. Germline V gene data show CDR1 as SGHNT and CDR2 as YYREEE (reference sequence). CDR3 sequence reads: CASSAPRLRTTPEQFF. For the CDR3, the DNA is TGTGCCAGCAGCGCACCTCGCTTGCGCACGACCCCGGAGCAGTTCTTC.

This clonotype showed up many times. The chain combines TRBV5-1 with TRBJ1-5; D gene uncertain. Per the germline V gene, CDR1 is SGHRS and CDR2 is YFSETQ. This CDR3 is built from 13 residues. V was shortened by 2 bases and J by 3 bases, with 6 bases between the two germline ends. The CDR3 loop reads CASSFSINQPQHF. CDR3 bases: TGCGCCAGCAGCTTCTCCATCAATCAGCCCCAGCATTTT. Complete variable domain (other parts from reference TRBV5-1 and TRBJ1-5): KAGVTQTPRYLIKTRGQQVTLSCSPISGHRSVSWYQQTPGQGLQFLFEYFSETQRNKGNFPGRFSGRQFSNSRSEMNVSTLELGDSALYLCASSFSINQPQHFGDGTRLSIL.

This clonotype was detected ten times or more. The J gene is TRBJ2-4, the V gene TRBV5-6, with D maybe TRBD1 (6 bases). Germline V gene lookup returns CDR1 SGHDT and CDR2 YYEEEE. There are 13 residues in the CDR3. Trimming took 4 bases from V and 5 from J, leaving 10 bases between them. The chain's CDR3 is CASSKRTENIQYF. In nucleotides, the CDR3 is TGTGCCAGCAGCAAAAGGACAGAAAACATTCAGTACTTC.